This T cell receptor (beta chain) is from a study of a mutant IDH1 vaccine in newly diagnosed glioma. Time point reported: week 5, during vaccination. Each vaccine dose was 300 ug of mutant IDH1 20-mer peptide, with topical imiquimod. Concerning this clone: Its specificity is unknown.

Generated by immunoSEQ multiplex PCR, the TCRdb table keeps only in-frame clones and is missing some. The sample holds roughly 62,000 clones, 80% to 90% seen once. Source: PBMCs, taken from a glioma patient whose treatment included an IDH1 peptide vaccine. The sequence was collected from a woman aged 50 to 65 with glioma.

The CDR3 loop reads CASSLGGGTTNYGYTF. The CDR3 DNA sequence: TGCGCCAGCAGCCTCGGTGGGGGAACCACTAACTATGGCTACACCTTC. The chain links TRBV5-1 to TRBJ1-2, with D perhaps TRBD1 (5 bases). The length of the CDR3 is 16 residues. Germline loops: CDR1 SGHRS, CDR2 YFSETQ. V lost 4 bases to trimming and J lost 0 bases, with 16 bases between them.